Below, 26 T cell receptor beta chains from the same sample are listed, as sequenced in a study of T-cell memory formation after mild COVID-19. TCRdb redid the calling of the 5' RACE reads with MiXCR, one entry per CDR3 protein. The table includes approximately 65,000 distinct CDR3 sequences, 16% detected once. The sample comprised PBMCs or a T cell subset sorted from them (not recorded which). The receptors derive from an adult woman who had mild COVID-19 (a few samples of this study predate the infection). Cell type and time point are not known.

This clonotype has at least ten counts. The V gene is TRBV29-1, the J gene TRBJ1-5; D is unresolved. Germline-derived CDR1 and CDR2 are SQVTM and ANQGSEA. The V gene lost 4 bases and the J gene lost 2 bases, with 15 bases spanning the gap. The CDR3 runs to 15 residues. The CDR3 reads CSVAEDYGGNQPQHF. The CDR3 coding sequence is TGCAGCGTTGCTGAGGACTACGGGGGCAATCAGCCCCAGCATTTT.

In its sample, this clonotype was seen a few times. V and J are TRBV12-3 or TRBV12-4 and TRBJ2-1; 8 bases map to TRBD2. The CDR3 extends over 15 amino acids. Trimming cost V 2 bases and J 7 bases; bases outside gene matches: 7. The DNA for the CDR3 is TGTGCCAGCAGTTTAAGACGGGAGGGCGTAAATGAGCAGTTCTTC. It translates to CASSLRREGVNEQFF.

V is TRBV5-6 and J is TRBJ2-5; possibly TRBD1 for D (6 bases). The germline CDR1 and CDR2 sequences are SGHDT and YYEEEE. The CDR3 is 12 residues long. Trimming removed 5 bases at V and 5 bases at J, with 10 bases between. The CDR3 bases are TGTGCCAGCAGAATGACAGGCGAGACCCAGTACTTC. This codes for CASRMTGETQYF.

There are a few counts of this clonotype. The chain has TRBV9 and TRBJ2-2; TRBD2 matches 8 bases. The germline V gene encodes CDR1 SGDLS and CDR2 YYNGEE. The CDR3 is made up of 17 amino acids. J lost 3 bases, V lost 0 bases, and 7 bases had no gene match. The CDR3 bases are TGTGCCAGCAGCGTAGCCCGGGAGGGCCTGGACACCGGGGAGCTGTTTTTT. Its translation is CASSVAREGLDTGELFF.

This chain joins TRBV20-1 and TRBJ1-1; perhaps TRBD1 as D (6 bases). Trimming shortened V by 6 bases and J by 3 bases, and 11 bases separated the two germline ends. The CDR3 runs to 12 residues. Germline V gene sequence: CDR1 DFQATT, CDR2 SNEGSKA (reference sequence). CDR3 amino acids: CSARGGDTEAFF. CDR3 nucleotide sequence: TGCAGTGCCCGAGGGGGAGACACTGAAGCTTTCTTT.

This clonotype was seen more than once but under ten times. V and J are TRBV29-1 and TRBJ1-1, with D possibly TRBD1 on 5 matching bases. The CDR3 is 14 amino acids. The V end was cut by 4 bases, the J end by 8 bases, with 20 bases between. The germline V gene encodes CDR1 SQVTM and CDR2 ANQGSEA. CDR3 in amino acids: CSVVTGWGGLEAFF. DNA for the CDR3: TGCAGCGTTGTCACCGGGTGGGGCGGGTTAGAAGCTTTCTTT.

The chain joins TRBV2 to TRBJ2-5; D possibly corresponds to TRBD2 (5 bases). The CDR3 runs 13 residues. The germline CDR1 and CDR2 sequences are SNHLY and FYNNEI. V was clipped by 7 bases and J by 5 bases, with 14 bases between them. For the CDR3, the DNA is TGTGCCAGCAATGCCGGGGTGGCGGAGACCCAGTACTTC. Translating it yields CASNAGVAETQYF. Looking up the rest from reference TRBV2 and TRBJ2-5 gives the full variable domain: EPEVTQTPSHQVTQMGQEVILRCVPISNHLYFYWYRQILGQKVEFLVSFYNNEISEKSEIFDDQFSVERPDGSNFTLKIRSTKLEDSAMYFCASNAGVAETQYFGPGTRLLVL.

This clonotype was seen a handful of times. This chain uses TRBV4-1 with TRBJ1-2; unclear D gene. CDR3 size: 17 residues. In germline, CDR1 is MGHRA, CDR2 YSYEKL. Trimming cost V 1 base and J 4 bases, with 19 bases left between them. CDR3 sequence: CASSQAAREAGGYGYTF. The CDR3 DNA follows: TGCGCCAGCAGCCAAGCTGCTCGGGAGGCCGGTGGCTATGGCTACACCTTC.

This clonotype was counted a few times. The gene calls are TRBV5-1 and TRBJ2-1; 11 positions agree with TRBD2. This CDR3 has 17 residues. V trimming: 4 bases; J trimming: 0 bases; junction bases outside the gene matches: 6. CDR1 is SGHRS and CDR2 is YFSETQ in the germline V gene. The CDR3 DNA reads TGCGCCAGCAGCCCGGGACTAGCGGACAGCTCCTACAATGAGCAGTTCTTC. It yields the protein CASSPGLADSSYNEQFF.

This clonotype was recorded at least ten times. CDR3 DNA sequence: TGTGCCAGCAGTCTGCTTGGGAGGAGCGGCACAGATACGCAGTATTTT. Protein: CASSLLGRSGTDTQYF. This rearrangement joins TRBV12-3 or TRBV12-4 to TRBJ2-3, with D possibly matching TRBD2 (6 bases). CDR3 length: 16 residues. Trimming removed 5 bases from V and 1 base from J, with 16 bases in between.

The chain joins TRBV6-4 to TRBJ2-1, with a possible D match to TRBD2 (6 bases). Trimming took off 0 bases at V and 0 bases at J, with 12 bases between the two ends. There are 17 residues in the CDR3. Germline V gives CDR1 MRHNA, CDR2 SNTAGT. In nucleotides, the CDR3 is TGTGCCAGCAGTGACTCGATAGCGGCCCCCTCCTACAATGAGCAGTTCTTC. Translation: CASSDSIAAPSYNEQFF.

This clonotype was seen a few times. The chain joins TRBV5-5 to TRBJ2-7; D is ambiguous. The CDR3 has 14 residues. Germline V gives CDR1 SGHKS, CDR2 YYEKEE (reference sequence). The V gene lost 1 base and the J gene lost 5 bases, with 13 bases spanning the gap. This chain's CDR3 is CASSLSPLQDEQYF. CDR3 nucleotide sequence: TGTGCCAGCAGCTTGTCACCCTTGCAGGACGAGCAGTACTTC.

This clonotype appeared a few times. This sequence joins TRBV4-2 and TRBJ2-7; TRBD2 agrees at 7 bases. The length of the CDR3 is 16 residues. J gave up 0 bases and V 3 bases, and 8 bases lay outside the gene matches. In germline, CDR1 is LGHNA, CDR2 YNFKEQ. The CDR3 reads CASSHSGAGSSYEQYF. The CDR3 DNA reads TGTGCCAGCAGCCACTCGGGAGCGGGATCCTCCTACGAGCAGTACTTC.

The V and J genes are TRBV15 and TRBJ2-3; unclear D gene. Trimming removed 0 bases from V and 2 bases from J, with 9 bases in between. The CDR3 extends over 15 amino acids. Germline V gives CDR1 LNHNV, CDR2 YYDKDF (reference sequence). The DNA for the CDR3 is TGTGCCACCAGCAGAGACCATGGATTCACAGATACGCAGTATTTT. Translated: CATSRDHGFTDTQYF.

The V and J genes are TRBV5-1 and TRBJ2-1, with TRBD1 matching 10 bases. CDR3 length equals 16 residues. Germline CDR1 is SGHRS and CDR2 is YFSETQ. Trimming cost V 0 bases and J 5 bases; bases outside gene matches: 5. CDR3: CASSLGDRGLHNEQFF. CDR3 nucleotides: TGCGCCAGCAGCTTGGGTGACAGGGGGCTCCACAATGAGCAGTTCTTC.

This chain joins TRBV12-3 or TRBV12-4 and TRBJ2-1; no firm D call. This CDR3 spans 15 amino acids. V shed 6 bases and J shed 2 bases, with 14 bases lying between them. CDR3 in amino acids: CASSSLSRPYNEQFF. The CDR3 nucleotides are TGTGCCAGCAGCTCCTTATCCAGGCCCTACAATGAGCAGTTCTTC.

This clonotype was seen a handful of times. The chain couples TRBV7-2 to TRBJ2-3, with TRBD2 matching over 7 bases. In germline, CDR1 is SGHTA, CDR2 FQGNSA. V gave up 1 base and J gave up 2 bases; unmatched junction bases: 6. CDR3 length equals 16 residues. The CDR3 bases are TGTGCCAGCAGCTTAGTTGCGGGAGTTTCCACAGATACGCAGTATTTT. This gives the protein CASSLVAGVSTDTQYF.

The chain carries TRBV6-5 and TRBJ2-3, with 7 bases that match TRBD2. Germline trimming cut 6 bases from V and 2 bases from J; bases unmatched to any gene: 8. CDR3 size: 15 residues. CDR1 is MNHEY and CDR2 is SVGAGI in the germline V gene. CDR3 DNA: TGTGCCAGCAGCACCCCAGCGGGGTACACAGATACGCAGTATTTT. Its translation is CASSTPAGYTDTQYF.

There are a few counts of this clonotype. CDR3: CASSLGRANTGELFF. CDR3 DNA: TGTGCCAGCAGCTTGGGCAGGGCGAACACCGGGGAGCTGTTTTTT. The chain carries TRBV13 and TRBJ2-2; tentative D call: TRBD1 (5 bases). Per germline, CDR1 PRHDT and CDR2 FYEKMQ (reference sequence). CDR3 length equals 15 residues. V was clipped by 3 bases and J by 0 bases, with 8 bases between them.

V usage is TRBV12-3 or TRBV12-4 and J usage is TRBJ1-1; 7 positions agree with TRBD1. V trimming: 7 bases; J trimming: 3 bases; junction bases outside the gene matches: 8. CDR3 size: 14 residues. CDR3 sequence (DNA): TGTGCCAGCAATACAGGGGAATGGGACACTGAAGCTTTCTTT. Protein: CASNTGEWDTEAFF.

J is TRBJ2-7 and V is TRBV19; TRBD1 agrees at 7 bases. The CDR3 runs 15 residues. V was clipped by 5 bases and J by 0 bases; unmatched bases: 7. Germline lookup yields CDR1 LNHDA and CDR2 SQIVND (reference sequence). The CDR3 DNA sequence: TGTGCCAGTAGTTTCACGGACAGGAGCTCCTACGAGCAGTACTTC. As protein: CASSFTDRSSYEQYF. Supplemented by reference TRBV19 and TRBJ2-7, the full variable domain reads DGGITQSPKYLFRKEGQNVTLSCEQNLNHDAMYWYRQDPGQGLRLIYYSQIVNDFQKGDIAEGYSVSREKKESFPLTVTSAQKNPTAFYLCASSFTDRSSYEQYFGPGTRLTVT.

This chain connects TRBV24-1 to TRBJ1-5; possibly TRBD1 for D (5 bases). The CDR3 length is 13 residues. Germline CDR1 and CDR2: KGHDR and SFDVKD. Deletions cut 10 bases from V and 1 base from J, with 10 bases between. The CDR3 sequence: CATRGGSNQPQHF. CDR3 sequence (DNA): TGTGCCACGCGTGGGGGGAGCAATCAGCCCCAGCATTTT.

This clonotype has only a few counts. This chain uses TRBV9 with TRBJ2-5, with 10 positions matching TRBD1. Germline lookup yields CDR1 SGDLS and CDR2 YYNGEE. The length of the CDR3 is 15 residues. V dropped 5 bases and J dropped 5; count of bases not matched to a gene: 9. The CDR3 region is CASSAGQGPWETQYF. The CDR3 region has the DNA TGTGCCAGCAGTGCGGGACAGGGGCCCTGGGAGACCCAGTACTTC.

This clonotype was counted only a few times. The rearrangement links TRBV7-6 to TRBJ2-7; D call uncertain. The germline gives CDR1 SGHVS, CDR2 FNYEAQ. Trimming shortened V by 2 bases and J by 3 bases, and 23 bases separated the two germline ends. This CDR3 is built from 18 residues. CDR3 amino acids: CASSLYSPLTAGNYEQYF. CDR3 coding DNA: TGTGCCAGCAGCTTATACTCCCCCCTTACAGCAGGCAACTACGAGCAGTACTTC. Drawing the rest from reference TRBV7-6 and TRBJ2-7, the complete variable domain is GAGVSQSPRYKVTKRGQDVALRCDPISGHVSLYWYRQALGQGPEFLTYFNYEAQQDKSGLPNDRFSAERPEGSISTLTIQRTEQRDSAMYRCASSLYSPLTAGNYEQYFGPGTRLTVT.

This sequence joins TRBV10-3 and TRBJ1-2, with 7 bases lining up with TRBD1. Germline CDR1 reads ENHRY; CDR2 reads SYGVKD. The CDR3 is 15 residues long. V was pared by 7 bases and J by 4 bases, with 12 bases of the junction left unmatched. The CDR3 sequence: CAITVTGSGIYGYTF. DNA of the CDR3: TGTGCCATCACCGTGACAGGGTCGGGCATCTATGGCTACACCTTC.

CDR3 sequence: CASSYLSGGVEYQETQYF. In DNA, the CDR3 is TGTGCCAGCAGTTACCTCAGTGGCGGGGTCGAGTACCAAGAGACCCAGTACTTC. The chain links TRBV12-3 or TRBV12-4 to TRBJ2-5, with D perhaps TRBD2 (6 bases). V was trimmed by 4 bases and J by 0 bases, leaving 21 bases between them. CDR3 length equals 18 residues.